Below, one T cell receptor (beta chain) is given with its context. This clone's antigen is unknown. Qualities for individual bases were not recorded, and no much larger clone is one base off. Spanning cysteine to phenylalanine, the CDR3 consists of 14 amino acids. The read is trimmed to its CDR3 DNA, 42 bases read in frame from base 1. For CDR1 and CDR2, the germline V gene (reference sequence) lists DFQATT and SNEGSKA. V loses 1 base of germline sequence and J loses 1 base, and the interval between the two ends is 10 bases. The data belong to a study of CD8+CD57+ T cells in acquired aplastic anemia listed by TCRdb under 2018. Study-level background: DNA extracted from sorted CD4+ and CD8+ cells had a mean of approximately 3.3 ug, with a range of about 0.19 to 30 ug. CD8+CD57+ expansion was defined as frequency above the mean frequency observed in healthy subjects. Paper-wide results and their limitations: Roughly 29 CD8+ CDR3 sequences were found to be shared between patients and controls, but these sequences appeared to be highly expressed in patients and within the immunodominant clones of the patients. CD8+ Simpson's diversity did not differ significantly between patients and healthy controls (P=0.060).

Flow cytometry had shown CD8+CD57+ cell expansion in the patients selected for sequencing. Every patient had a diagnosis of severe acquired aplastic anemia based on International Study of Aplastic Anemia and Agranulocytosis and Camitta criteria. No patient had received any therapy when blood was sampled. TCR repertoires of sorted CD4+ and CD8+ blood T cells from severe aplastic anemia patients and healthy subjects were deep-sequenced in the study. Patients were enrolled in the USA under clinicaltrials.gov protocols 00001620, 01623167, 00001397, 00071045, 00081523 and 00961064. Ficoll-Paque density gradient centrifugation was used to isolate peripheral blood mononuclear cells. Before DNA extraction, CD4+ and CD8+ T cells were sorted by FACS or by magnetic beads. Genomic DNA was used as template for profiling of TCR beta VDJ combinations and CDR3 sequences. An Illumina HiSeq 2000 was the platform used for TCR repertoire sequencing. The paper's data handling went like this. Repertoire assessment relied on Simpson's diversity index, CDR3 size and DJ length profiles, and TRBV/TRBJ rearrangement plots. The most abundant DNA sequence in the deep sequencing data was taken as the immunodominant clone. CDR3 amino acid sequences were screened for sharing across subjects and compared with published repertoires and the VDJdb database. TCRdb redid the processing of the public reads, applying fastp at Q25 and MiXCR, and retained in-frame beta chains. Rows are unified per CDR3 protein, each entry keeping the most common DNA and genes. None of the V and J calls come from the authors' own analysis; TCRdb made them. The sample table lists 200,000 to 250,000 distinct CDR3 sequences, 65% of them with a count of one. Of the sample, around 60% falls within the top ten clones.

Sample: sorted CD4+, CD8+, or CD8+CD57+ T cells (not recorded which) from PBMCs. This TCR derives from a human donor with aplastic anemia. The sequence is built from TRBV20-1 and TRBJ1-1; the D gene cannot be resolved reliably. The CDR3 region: CSARGGLSNTEAFF. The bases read TGCAGTGCTAGAGGTGGACTTTCGAACACTGAAGCTTTCTTT.